Presented here are 23 T cell receptor beta chains from one specimen sequenced in a study of blood T cells in healthy people across ages. Together with a sample-barcoded 5' primer, a J-beta primer mix was included in a second PCR lasting 7 to 11 cycles. TCRdb re-called the 5' RACE reads with MiXCR, one entry per CDR3 protein. The sample holds under 850,000 distinct CDR3 sequences, about 34% seen once. The sample consisted of blood. The receptors were gathered from a man aged 18 to 29 in good health.

This clonotype was observed a few times. The rearrangement uses TRBV27 and TRBJ2-3; TRBD2 agrees at 7 bases. Germline CDR1 and CDR2: MNHEY and SMNVEV (reference sequence). V was pared by 3 bases and J by 2 bases, with 20 bases of the junction left unmatched. The CDR3 has 20 residues. The CDR3 nucleotides are TGTGCCAGCAGTTTTCTCCCAGCGGGACTTGCTAACACCTACACAGATACGCAGTATTTT. Protein product: CASSFLPAGLANTYTDTQYF.

V is TRBV2 and J is TRBJ1-2; no firm D call. The germline CDR1 and CDR2 sequences are SNHLY and FYNNEI. The CDR3 has 12 residues. Trimming shortened V by 2 bases and J by 8 bases, and 9 bases separated the two germline ends. CDR3 DNA: TGTGCCAGCAGTGAATTCAGGACCGGCTACACCTTC. Translated, it gives CASSEFRTGYTF.

This clonotype was picked up one time. V gene TRBV7-9 combines with J gene TRBJ2-4, with 8 bases aligning to TRBD1. The DNA end favors TRBJ2-7, so the J call may be wrong. The CDR3 sequence is 16 residues long. Germline loops: CDR1 SEHNR, CDR2 FQNEAQ (reference sequence). The DNA for the CDR3 is TGTGCCAGCAGCCCCGGGACAGGCATTTCTCCCTACGAGCAGTACTTC. As protein: CASSPGTGISPYEQYF.

This chain links TRBV20-1 with TRBJ1-5; D may be TRBD1 (6 bases). Germline V lookup: CDR1 DFQATT, CDR2 SNEGSKA (reference sequence). The CDR3 covers 16 residues. V lost 6 bases, J lost 8 bases, and 26 bases lay in between. The CDR3 DNA reads TGCAGTGCCGTTAAGAGTAGACAGGACCTCTCAGAGCCCCAGCATTTT. Amino acids: CSAVKSRQDLSEPQHF.

This clonotype has just a few counts. The genes are TRBV20-1 and TRBJ2-5; D is perhaps TRBD1 or TRBD2 (6 bases each). The CDR3 is made up of 14 amino acids. Germline V gives CDR1 DFQATT, CDR2 SNEGSKA (reference sequence). The V gene lost 7 bases and the J gene lost 11 bases, with 26 bases spanning the gap. The CDR3: CSGGGGRADNEQYF. The CDR3 DNA reads as TGCAGTGGAGGGGGAGGTAGGGCTGACAATGAGCAGTACTTC.

This clonotype was counted a few times. Here the CDR3 reads CSVMLAGVEETQYF. In DNA, the CDR3 is TGCAGCGTTATGCTAGCGGGGGTGGAGGAGACCCAGTACTTC. The chain has TRBV29-1 and TRBJ2-5; 10 bases fit TRBD2. J was trimmed by 5 bases and V by 5 bases; bases with no gene match: 8. The CDR3 is 14 amino acids. Germline CDR1 reads SQVTM; CDR2 reads ANQGSEA. The whole variable domain, filled in from reference TRBV29-1 and TRBJ2-5, reads SAVISQKPSRDICQRGTSLTIQCQVDSQVTMMFWYRQQPGQSLTLIATANQGSEATYESGFVIDKFPISRPNLTFSTLTVSNMSPEDSSIYLCSVMLAGVEETQYFGPGTRLLVL.

The J gene is TRBJ2-7, the V gene TRBV4-3; 12 nucleotides agree with TRBD2. Germline V CDR1 and CDR2: LGHNA, YSLEER. J was trimmed by 7 bases and V by 5 bases; bases with no gene match: 15. The CDR3 covers 17 residues. CDR3 in amino acids: CASSSRTSGGLYNEQYF. Here the CDR3 DNA reads TGCGCCAGCAGCTCTAGAACTAGCGGGGGGCTATACAATGAGCAGTACTTC.

The CDR3 DNA reads TGTGCCAGCAGCCAAACTAGGGTGAATGAGCAGTTCTTC. As protein: CASSQTRVNEQFF. The rearrangement joins TRBV4-2 to TRBJ2-1; D is perhaps TRBD2 (5 bases). Germline CDR1 is LGHNA and CDR2 is YNFKEQ. V lost 2 bases, J lost 7 bases, and 9 bases lay in between. The CDR3 loop spans 13 amino acids.

The rearrangement uses TRBV20-1 and TRBJ2-3; D gene unclear. V lost 3 bases and J lost 2, with 6 bases in between. The CDR3 runs to 12 residues. From germline, CDR1 is DFQATT and CDR2 SNEGSKA (reference sequence). The CDR3 region is CSASKDTDTQYF. The DNA of the CDR3 is TGCAGTGCTAGCAAAGACACAGATACGCAGTATTTT.

This chain joins TRBV12-3 or TRBV12-4 and TRBJ2-5; 9 nucleotides align to TRBD2. Germline trimming cut 6 bases from V and 11 bases from J; bases unmatched to any gene: 16. The CDR3 has 15 residues. CDR3 residues: CASRGGSGGYNGQYF. The CDR3 DNA reads TGTGCCAGCAGGGGAGGTAGCGGGGGTTACAATGGGCAGTACTTC.

The chain recombines TRBV5-1 with TRBJ1-6, with TRBD1 as a possible D gene (6 bases). Trimming shortened V by 3 bases and J by 1 base, and 8 bases separated the two germline ends. Germline CDR1 SGHRS, CDR2 YFSETQ. CDR3 length equals 15 residues. The CDR3 here is CASSSGQSYNSPLHF. CDR3 DNA: TGCGCCAGCAGCTCAGGACAGTCCTATAATTCACCCCTCCACTTT.

This clonotype was seen a few times. Possible read error: a much larger clone is one base away. V is TRBV10-3 and J is TRBJ2-2, with 8 bases matching TRBD2. J gave up 1 base and V 0 bases, and 4 bases lay outside the gene matches. The CDR3 totals 17 residues. Germline assignment: CDR1 ENHRY and CDR2 SYGVKD. The CDR3 spells CAISESSGGRNTGELFF. For the CDR3, the DNA is TGTGCCATCAGTGAGTCGTCGGGGGGGAGGAACACCGGGGAGCTGTTTTTT.

This rearrangement joins TRBV20-1 to TRBJ2-7; D unclear. V gave up 0 bases and J gave up 0 bases, with 12 bases separating them. Germline V gene sequence: CDR1 DFQATT, CDR2 SNEGSKA (reference sequence). The length of the CDR3 is 15 residues. CDR3 sequence: CSARDLTVYSYEQYF. The CDR3 DNA reads as TGCAGTGCTAGAGATCTTACCGTTTACTCCTACGAGCAGTACTTC.

The chain employs TRBV20-1 and TRBJ1-1, with 9 bases aligning to TRBD1. Germline CDR1 is DFQATT and CDR2 is SNEGSKA (reference sequence). V was pared by 1 base and J by 5 bases, with 5 bases of the junction left unmatched. The CDR3 is 14 residues long. This CDR3 is CSARGDRGWTEAFF. The CDR3 region has the DNA TGCAGTGCTAGAGGAGACAGGGGGTGGACTGAAGCTTTCTTT.

This clonotype occurred a few times. The V gene is TRBV20-1, the J gene TRBJ1-2; 7 nucleotides line up with TRBD1. Trimming at V came to 5 bases and at J to 8 bases, leaving 17 bases not matched to a gene. CDR1 DFQATT and CDR2 SNEGSKA come from the germline V gene (reference sequence). The CDR3 has 15 amino acids. As DNA, the CDR3 is TGCAGTGCTCCTCCCTACAGGGGAAGGCGGATGGGCTACACCTTC. Its protein is CSAPPYRGRRMGYTF.

This clonotype showed up just a few times. The V call is TRBV20-1, the J call TRBJ2-3; TRBD1 might be the D (5 bases). The CDR3 loop spans 13 amino acids. Germline loops: CDR1 DFQATT, CDR2 SNEGSKA (reference sequence). V was trimmed by 3 bases and J by 6 bases, leaving 13 bases between them. The CDR3 DNA reads TGCAGTGCTAGGGGGCTAGGTGGTGATACGCAGTATTTT. The encoded protein is CSARGLGGDTQYF.

This clonotype was picked up a small number of times. V is TRBV4-3 and J is TRBJ2-2; D tentatively fits TRBD1 or TRBD2 (5 bases each). Germline CDR1 reads LGHNA; CDR2 reads YSLEER. The V and J ends lost 6 bases and 4 bases respectively, with 12 bases between them. The CDR3 length is 14 residues. The CDR3 loop is CASRLDDSTGELFF. As DNA, the CDR3 is TGCGCCAGCAGACTAGACGACAGCACCGGGGAGCTGTTTTTT.

The chain is built from TRBV7-9 and TRBJ1-1, with 8 positions matching TRBD1. This CDR3 has 14 residues. The germline V gene encodes CDR1 SEHNR and CDR2 FQNEAQ (reference sequence). With V trimmed by 3 bases and J by 5 bases, 5 bases remained unmatched. CDR3 DNA: TGTGCCAGCAGCTTGGACAGGGATTGGACTGAAGCTTTCTTT. It encodes CASSLDRDWTEAFF.

The chain is built from TRBV5-1 and TRBJ2-7; D is unresolved. This CDR3 contains 13 residues. CDR1 SGHRS and CDR2 YFSETQ come from the germline V gene. Trimming took off 1 base at V and 3 bases at J, with 8 bases between the two ends. The CDR3 bases are TGCGCCAGCAGCTTGTACCCGAACTACGAGCAGTACTTC. Its translation: CASSLYPNYEQYF.

As to this clonotype: A much larger clone is a single base away; this may be a read error. The V gene is TRBV2, the J gene TRBJ2-3, with TRBD1 matching 7 bases. Trimming took 4 bases from V and 4 from J; bases not matched to a gene: 5. This CDR3 is 14 amino acids long. Germline CDR1 reads SNHLY; CDR2 reads FYNNEI. The CDR3 protein is CASSGDRSADTQYF. In DNA form, the CDR3 reads TGTGCCAGCAGTGGGGACAGAAGCGCAGATACGCAGTATTTT. Combining the CDR3 with reference TRBV2 and TRBJ2-3 gives the whole variable domain EPEVTQTPSHQVTQMGQEVILRCVPISNHLYFYWYRQILGQKVEFLVSFYNNEISEKSEIFDDQFSVERPDGSNFTLKIRSTKLEDSAMYFCASSGDRSADTQYFGPGTRLTVL.

The rearrangement uses TRBV24-1 and TRBJ2-5, with 8 bases fitting TRBD1. The CDR3 has 15 residues. V shed 4 bases and J 4 bases; nucleotides not matched to a gene: 7. Germline V CDR1 and CDR2: KGHDR, SFDVKD. The CDR3 is CATSDPRGQGETQYF. The CDR3 bases are TGTGCCACCAGTGACCCCCGCGGACAGGGAGAGACCCAGTACTTC.

This clonotype has only a few counts. J is TRBJ1-4 and V is TRBV12-3 or TRBV12-4; 9 bases match TRBD1. This CDR3 contains 15 residues. V was clipped by 8 bases and J by 0 bases; unmatched bases: 4. The CDR3 DNA reads TGTGCCAGCCGGGACAGGGTTGCAACTAATGAAAAACTGTTTTTT. It translates to CASRDRVATNEKLFF.

This clonotype was counted ten times or more. V usage is TRBV9 and J usage is TRBJ1-1; TRBD1 is a possible D gene (5 bases). The germline V gene has CDR1 SGDLS and CDR2 YYNGEE. V lost 3 bases to trimming and J lost 3 bases, with 12 bases between them. The CDR3 contains 14 residues. The CDR3 nucleotides read TGTGCCAGCAGCGACGGACAACGATACACTGAAGCTTTCTTT. The encoded protein is CASSDGQRYTEAFF.